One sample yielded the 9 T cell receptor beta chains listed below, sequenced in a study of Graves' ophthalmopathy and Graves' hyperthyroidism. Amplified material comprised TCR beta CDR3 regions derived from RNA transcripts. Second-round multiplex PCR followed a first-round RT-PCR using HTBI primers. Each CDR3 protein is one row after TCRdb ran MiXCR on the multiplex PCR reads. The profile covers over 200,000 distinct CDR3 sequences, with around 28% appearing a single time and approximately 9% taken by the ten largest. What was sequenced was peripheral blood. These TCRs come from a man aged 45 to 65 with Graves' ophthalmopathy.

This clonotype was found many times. CDR3 residues: CASSPPGLAGGWQYF. In DNA form, the CDR3 reads TGTGCCAGCAGCCCCCCGGGACTAGCGGGAGGGTGGCAGTACTTC. The chain joins TRBV28 to TRBJ2-7, with 16 bases identical to TRBD2. The germline V gene encodes CDR1 MDHEN and CDR2 SYDVKM. The CDR3 consists of 15 residues. The junction had 8 bases not matched to a gene; V was cut back by 6 bases and J by 9 bases.

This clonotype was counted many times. CDR3 residues: CASSFSQGGTEAFF. CDR3 DNA sequence: TGTGCCAGCAGTTTTAGCCAGGGGGGGACTGAAGCTTTCTTT. The chain couples TRBV12-3 or TRBV12-4 to TRBJ1-1, with TRBD1 matching over 7 bases. The J segment lost 5 bases and the V segment lost 3 bases, leaving 6 bases of the junction unmatched. This CDR3 has 14 amino acids.

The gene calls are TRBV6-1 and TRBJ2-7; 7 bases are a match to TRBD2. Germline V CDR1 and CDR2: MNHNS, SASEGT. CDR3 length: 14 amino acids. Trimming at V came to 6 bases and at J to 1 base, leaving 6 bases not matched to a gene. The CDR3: CASRGGSASYEQYF. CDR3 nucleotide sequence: TGTGCCAGCAGGGGGGGGAGTGCTTCCTACGAGCAGTACTTC.

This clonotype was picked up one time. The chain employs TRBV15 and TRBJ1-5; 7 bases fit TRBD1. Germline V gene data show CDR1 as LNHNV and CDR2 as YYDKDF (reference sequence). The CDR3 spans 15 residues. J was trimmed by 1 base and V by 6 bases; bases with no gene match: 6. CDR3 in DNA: TGTGCCACCAGTCCCGACAGGGCGAGCAATCAGCCCCAGCATTTT. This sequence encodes CATSPDRASNQPQHF.

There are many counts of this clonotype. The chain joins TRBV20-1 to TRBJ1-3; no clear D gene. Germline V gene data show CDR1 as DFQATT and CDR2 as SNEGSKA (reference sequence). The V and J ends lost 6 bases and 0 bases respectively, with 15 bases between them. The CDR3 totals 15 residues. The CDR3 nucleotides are TGCAGTGCCGGATCCGGGGTACTCTCTGGAAACACCATATATTTT. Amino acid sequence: CSAGSGVLSGNTIYF.

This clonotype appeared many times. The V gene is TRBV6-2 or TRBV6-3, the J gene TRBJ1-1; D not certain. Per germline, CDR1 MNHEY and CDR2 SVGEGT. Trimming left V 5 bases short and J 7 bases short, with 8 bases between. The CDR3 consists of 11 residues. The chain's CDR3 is CASSRRDEAFF. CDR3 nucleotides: TGTGCCAGCAGTCGCAGAGATGAAGCTTTCTTT.

The CDR3 sequence: CASSHGQTPNTEAFF. The CDR3 nucleotides are TGTGCCAGCAGTCACGGACAGACGCCGAACACTGAAGCTTTCTTT. V usage is TRBV12-3 or TRBV12-4 and J usage is TRBJ1-1; tentatively, D is TRBD1 (6 bases). V was pared by 5 bases and J by 1 base, with 14 bases between. CDR3 length equals 15 residues.

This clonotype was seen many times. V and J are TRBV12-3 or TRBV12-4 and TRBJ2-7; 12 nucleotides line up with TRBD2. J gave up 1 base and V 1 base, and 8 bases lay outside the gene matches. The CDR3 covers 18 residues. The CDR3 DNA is TGTGCCAGCAGTTTAGACCTACTAGCGGGAGGAAGGTCCTACGAGCAGTACTTC. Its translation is CASSLDLLAGGRSYEQYF.

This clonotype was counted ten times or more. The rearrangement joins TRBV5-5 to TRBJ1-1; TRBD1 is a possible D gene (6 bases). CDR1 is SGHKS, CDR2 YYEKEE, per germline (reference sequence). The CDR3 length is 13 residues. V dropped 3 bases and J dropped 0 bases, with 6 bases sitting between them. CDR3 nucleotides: TGTGCCAGCAGCTGGACAGTGAACACTGAAGCTTTCTTT. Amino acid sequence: CASSWTVNTEAFF.